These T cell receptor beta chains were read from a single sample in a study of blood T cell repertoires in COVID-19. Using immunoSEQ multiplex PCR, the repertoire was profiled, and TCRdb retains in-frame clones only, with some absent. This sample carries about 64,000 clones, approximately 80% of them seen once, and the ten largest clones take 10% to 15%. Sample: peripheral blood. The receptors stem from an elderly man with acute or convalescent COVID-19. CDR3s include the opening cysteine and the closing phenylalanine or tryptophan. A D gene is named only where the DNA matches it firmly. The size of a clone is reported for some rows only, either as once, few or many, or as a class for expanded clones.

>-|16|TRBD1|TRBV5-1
CASSHTTGTASYEQYF
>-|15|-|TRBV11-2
CASSSSGGKQETQYF
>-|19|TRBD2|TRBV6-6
CASSSGTGGLADTTDTQYF
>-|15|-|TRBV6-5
CASSYPGAKNTEAFF
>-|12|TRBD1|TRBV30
CAWRPGQGGYTF
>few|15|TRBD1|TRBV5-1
CASSLVGTGGNTIYF
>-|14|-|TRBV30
CAWSNRRPNQPQHF
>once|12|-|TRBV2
CASRIGGNTIYF
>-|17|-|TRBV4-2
CASSQDFPLTANYGYTF
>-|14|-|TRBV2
CASRPATDFNEQFF
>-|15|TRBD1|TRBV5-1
CASSLGTGFADGYTF
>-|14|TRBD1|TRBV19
CASSQTGRRSEAFF
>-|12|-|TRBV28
CASSSSSYEQYF
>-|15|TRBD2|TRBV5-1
CASSRGLGLNNEQFF
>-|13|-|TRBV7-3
CASSFGLNNEQFF
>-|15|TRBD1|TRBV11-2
CASSGKQGGGAEAFF
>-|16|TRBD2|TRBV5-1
CASQWGGLGKYNEQFF
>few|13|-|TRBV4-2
CASSQAQGGGYTF
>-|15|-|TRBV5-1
CASSMQPGVTDTQYF
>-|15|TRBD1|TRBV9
CASSVEAGGSYEQYF
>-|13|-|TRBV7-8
CASTRQVSYEQYF
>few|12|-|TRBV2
CASSVGGNTIYF